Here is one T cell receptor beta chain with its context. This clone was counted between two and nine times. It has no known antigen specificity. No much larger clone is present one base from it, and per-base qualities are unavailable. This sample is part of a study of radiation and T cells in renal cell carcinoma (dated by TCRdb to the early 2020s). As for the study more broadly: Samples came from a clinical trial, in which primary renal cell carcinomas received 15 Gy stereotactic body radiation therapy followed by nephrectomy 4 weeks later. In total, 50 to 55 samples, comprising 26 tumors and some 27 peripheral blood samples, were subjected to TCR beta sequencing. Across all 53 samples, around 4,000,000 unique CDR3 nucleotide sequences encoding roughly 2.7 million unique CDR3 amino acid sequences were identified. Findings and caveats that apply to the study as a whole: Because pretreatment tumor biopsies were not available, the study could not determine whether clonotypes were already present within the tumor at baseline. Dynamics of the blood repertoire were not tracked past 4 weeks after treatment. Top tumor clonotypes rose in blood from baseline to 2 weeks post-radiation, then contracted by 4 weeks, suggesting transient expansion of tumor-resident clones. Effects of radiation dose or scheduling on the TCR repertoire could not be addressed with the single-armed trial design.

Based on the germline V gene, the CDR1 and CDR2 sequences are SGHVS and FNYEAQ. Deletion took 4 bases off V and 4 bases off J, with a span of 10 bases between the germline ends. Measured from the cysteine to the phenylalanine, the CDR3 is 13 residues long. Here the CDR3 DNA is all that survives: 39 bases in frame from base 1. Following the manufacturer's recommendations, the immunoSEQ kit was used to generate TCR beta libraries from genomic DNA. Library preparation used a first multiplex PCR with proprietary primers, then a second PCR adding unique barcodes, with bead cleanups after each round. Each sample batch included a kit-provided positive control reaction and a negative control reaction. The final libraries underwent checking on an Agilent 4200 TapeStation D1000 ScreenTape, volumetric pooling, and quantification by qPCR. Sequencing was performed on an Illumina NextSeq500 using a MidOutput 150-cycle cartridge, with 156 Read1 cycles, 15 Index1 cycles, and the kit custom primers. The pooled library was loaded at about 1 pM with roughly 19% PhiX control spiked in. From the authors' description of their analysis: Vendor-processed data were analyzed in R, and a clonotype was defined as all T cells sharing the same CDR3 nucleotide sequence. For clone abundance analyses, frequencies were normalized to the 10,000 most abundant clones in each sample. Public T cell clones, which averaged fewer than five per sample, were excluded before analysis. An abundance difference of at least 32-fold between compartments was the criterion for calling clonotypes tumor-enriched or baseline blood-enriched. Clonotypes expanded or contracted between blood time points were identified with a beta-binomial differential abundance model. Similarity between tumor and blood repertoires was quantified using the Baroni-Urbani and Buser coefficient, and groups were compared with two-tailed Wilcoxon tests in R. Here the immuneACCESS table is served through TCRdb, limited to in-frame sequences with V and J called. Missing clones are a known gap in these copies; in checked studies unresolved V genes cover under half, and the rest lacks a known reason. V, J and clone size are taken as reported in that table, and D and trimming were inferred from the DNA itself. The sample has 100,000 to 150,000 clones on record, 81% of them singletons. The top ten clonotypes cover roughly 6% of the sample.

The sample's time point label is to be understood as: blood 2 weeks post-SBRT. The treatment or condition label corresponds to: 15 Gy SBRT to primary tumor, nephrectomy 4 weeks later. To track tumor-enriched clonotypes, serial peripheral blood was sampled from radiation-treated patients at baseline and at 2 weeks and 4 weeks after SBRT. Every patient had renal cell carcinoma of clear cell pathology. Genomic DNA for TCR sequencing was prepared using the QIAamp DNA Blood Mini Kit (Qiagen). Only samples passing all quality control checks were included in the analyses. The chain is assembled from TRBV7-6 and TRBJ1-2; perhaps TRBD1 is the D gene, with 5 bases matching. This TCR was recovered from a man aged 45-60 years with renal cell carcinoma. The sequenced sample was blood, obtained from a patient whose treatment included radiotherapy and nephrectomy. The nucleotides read TGTGCCAGCAGCTCCGCGGGGGGCTATGGCTACACCTTC. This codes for CASSSAGGYGYTF. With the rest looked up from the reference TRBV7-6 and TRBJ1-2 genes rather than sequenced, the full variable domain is GAGVSQSPRYKVTKRGQDVALRCDPISGHVSLYWYRQALGQGPEFLTYFNYEAQQDKSGLPNDRFSAERPEGSISTLTIQRTEQRDSAMYRCASSSAGGYGYTFGSGTRLTVV.